This T cell receptor (beta chain) was obtained from a study of blood T cell repertoires in COVID-19. Profiled with immunoSEQ multiplex PCR; TCRdb holds only in-frame clones, not every one. The sample contains tens of thousands of clones, approximately 87% of which appear only once. This CDR3 is built from 15 residues. Germline V gene lookup returns CDR1 GTSNPN and CDR2 SVGIG (reference sequence). V lost 4 bases and J lost 9; bases outside the gene matches: 10. The TCR comes from a human donor in a cohort sampled during active COVID-19. Sequencing was carried out using peripheral blood. The chain joins TRBV30 to TRBJ1-5; 12 bases match TRBD1. The CDR3 DNA is TGTGCCTGGACCCGTGGGGGGACAGGGGGCCGGCCCCAGCATTTT. It yields the protein CAWTRGGTGGRPQHF.